What follows are 30 T cell receptor beta chains derived from one specimen sequenced in a study of cytotoxic CD8 clonotypes in ibrutinib-treated CLL. Measured with immunoSEQ multiplex PCR; TCRdb has only the in-frame clones, and not every one. Of roughly 330,000 clones listed, 67% are singletons. Material: PBMCs, obtained after 36 months of ibrutinib treatment. The receptors were gathered from a human donor with chronic lymphocytic leukemia.

The sample holds a few counts of this clone. The chain combines TRBV11-2 with TRBJ1-1; D uncertain. The CDR3 is 19 amino acids. CDR1 is SGHAT and CDR2 is FQNNGV in the germline V gene. The V gene lost 3 bases and the J gene lost 1 base, with 24 bases spanning the gap. CDR3: CASSFASWIGPDRNTEAFF. The CDR3 nucleotides are TGTGCCAGCAGCTTTGCCTCATGGATTGGCCCTGATCGGAACACTGAAGCTTTCTTT.

The chain employs TRBV25-1 and TRBJ1-1; D uncertain. This CDR3 is 14 amino acids long. Trimming took off 5 bases at V and 1 base at J, with 11 bases between the two ends. Germline values: CDR1 MGHDK, CDR2 SYGVNS. Written as DNA, the CDR3 is TGTGCCAGCAGTCAATGGACGGGGAACACTGAAGCTTTCTTT. It translates to CASSQWTGNTEAFF.

The rearrangement links TRBV5-1 to TRBJ2-7; weak D call: TRBD2 (5 bases). The V gene lost 1 base and the J gene lost 5 bases, with 13 bases spanning the gap. Germline values: CDR1 SGHRS, CDR2 YFSETQ. The CDR3 length is 14 residues. The DNA for the CDR3 is TGCGCCAGCAGCTTGTCAACGGGAACAAACGAGCAGTACTTC. Translating it yields CASSLSTGTNEQYF.

This CDR3 is CASSSAERGPSSYNEQFF. CDR3 nucleotides: TGCGCCAGCAGCTCGGCAGAGAGGGGACCAAGCTCCTACAATGAGCAGTTCTTC. The chain uses TRBV5-1 and TRBJ2-1; possibly TRBD1 or TRBD2 for D (5 bases each). Germline V gives CDR1 SGHRS, CDR2 YFSETQ. The V end was cut by 3 bases, the J end by 0 bases, with 19 bases between. The CDR3 has 18 amino acids.

The chain has TRBV10-3 and TRBJ2-7, with 7 bases that match TRBD2. The CDR3 is 16 residues long. V lost 8 bases and J lost 7; bases outside the gene matches: 20. From germline, CDR1 is ENHRY and CDR2 SYGVKD. CDR3 sequence (DNA): TGTGCCATCGGGGCTAGCGGAAACCCAACCCTCCTAGAGCAGTACTTC. This sequence encodes CAIGASGNPTLLEQYF.

The chain recombines TRBV5-4 with TRBJ2-1, with D unclear. Trimming removed 4 bases at V and 1 base at J, with 9 bases between. CDR3 length: 14 residues. Germline V gives CDR1 SGHNT, CDR2 YYREEE (reference sequence). CDR3 in amino acids: CASSPHRSYNEQFF. CDR3 sequence (DNA): TGTGCCAGCAGCCCGCATAGATCCTACAATGAGCAGTTCTTC.

This clone was recorded a few times. The chain employs TRBV7-6 and TRBJ1-2; D is ambiguous. The V gene's germline CDR1 is SGHVS and CDR2 FNYEAQ. V was pared by 1 base and J by 6 bases, with 18 bases between. The CDR3 contains 16 residues. The CDR3 is CASSLGGSFGTNGYTF. The CDR3 DNA reads TGTGCCAGCAGCTTAGGCGGTTCCTTTGGCACCAATGGCTACACCTTC.

This clone appeared a few times. V is TRBV5-1 and J is TRBJ1-2; 9 positions agree with TRBD1. With V trimmed by 3 bases and J by 7 bases, 10 bases remained unmatched. The CDR3 length is 15 residues. Germline V gene sequence: CDR1 SGHRS, CDR2 YFSETQ. Here the CDR3 DNA reads TGCGCCAGCAGCTCCACCCTGACAGGGGGTTCTGGCTACACCTTC. As protein: CASSSTLTGGSGYTF.

The chain couples TRBV7-3 to TRBJ2-2; no clear D gene. V lost 4 bases and J lost 7, with 10 bases in between. There are 13 residues in the CDR3. CDR1 is SGHTA, CDR2 FQGTGA, per germline. CDR3 DNA sequence: TGTGCCAGCAGCTCATATACGAGCGGGGAGCTGTTTTTT. It codes for CASSSYTSGELFF.

The genes are TRBV7-6 and TRBJ2-3; TRBD1 matches at 9 bases. CDR3 length: 15 amino acids. The V gene end was trimmed by 4 bases and the J gene end by 2 bases; junction bases not matched to a gene: 4. CDR1 SGHVS and CDR2 FNYEAQ come from the germline V gene. CDR3 DNA: TGTGCCAGCAGCTCGGGACAGGGAGACACAGATACGCAGTATTTT. It translates to CASSSGQGDTDTQYF.

This clone was seen a handful of times. The J gene is TRBJ1-1, the V gene TRBV11-2; no reliable D call. This CDR3 contains 13 residues. Germline loops: CDR1 SGHAT, CDR2 FQNNGV. The V gene lost 5 bases and the J gene lost 1 base, with 8 bases spanning the gap. CDR3: CASSITRNTEAFF. CDR3 in DNA: TGTGCCAGCAGCATAACACGGAACACTGAAGCTTTCTTT.

V usage is TRBV4-1 and J usage is TRBJ2-4, with TRBD2 identical over 7 bases. V was pared by 1 base and J by 2 bases, with 11 bases of the junction left unmatched. The CDR3 covers 18 residues. Germline lookup yields CDR1 MGHRA and CDR2 YSYEKL. CDR3 sequence: CASSQGVARGIPKNIQYF. DNA for the CDR3: TGCGCCAGCAGCCAAGGGGTGGCGCGGGGGATCCCCAAAAACATTCAGTACTTC.

The chain carries TRBV27 and TRBJ2-7; 8 bases fit TRBD2. The CDR3 spans 16 residues. V was pared by 0 bases and J by 5 bases, with 9 bases of the junction left unmatched. CDR1 and CDR2 from the germline V gene are MNHEY and SMNVEV (reference sequence). The CDR3: CASSLSTGRAGDEQYF. The CDR3 coding sequence is TGTGCCAGCAGTTTATCAACCGGGAGGGCCGGTGACGAGCAGTACTTC.

The chain links TRBV25-1 to TRBJ2-3, with a weak D call TRBD2 (6 bases). The germline CDR1 and CDR2 sequences are MGHDK and SYGVNS. Trimming stripped 1 base from V and 2 bases from J, with 10 bases between. This CDR3 contains 15 residues. CDR3 sequence: CASSELGGYTDTQYF. CDR3 sequence (DNA): TGTGCCAGCAGTGAATTGGGGGGTTACACAGATACGCAGTATTTT.

The chain uses TRBV4-1 and TRBJ2-5; 7 nucleotides agree with TRBD2. The trim removed 1 base at V and 3 bases at J, leaving 2 bases unmatched. The germline V gene encodes CDR1 MGHRA and CDR2 YSYEKL. This CDR3 region has 14 residues. This chain's CDR3 is CASSQVLAEETQYF. DNA for the CDR3: TGCGCCAGCAGCCAAGTGCTAGCGGAAGAGACCCAGTACTTC.

This clone has just a few counts. This chain links TRBV10-3 with TRBJ1-2, with D maybe TRBD1 (6 bases). This CDR3 has 15 residues. The germline V gene encodes CDR1 ENHRY and CDR2 SYGVKD. The V end lost 3 bases, the J end lost 0 bases, and 11 bases lay between the germline ends. Here the CDR3 reads CAISDRGRANYGYTF. CDR3 nucleotides: TGTGCCATCAGTGACAGGGGTAGGGCTAACTATGGCTACACCTTC.

V is TRBV28 and J is TRBJ2-1; 8 nucleotides agree with TRBD2. Looked up from germline, CDR1 is MDHEN and CDR2 is SYDVKM. This CDR3 spans 15 amino acids. V dropped 6 bases and J dropped 4; count of bases not matched to a gene: 8. CDR3 coding DNA: TGTGCCAGCAGCTCGAGCGGGGGAATATACAATGAGCAGTTCTTC. It codes for CASSSSGGIYNEQFF.

This clone was observed a few times. The chain recombines TRBV10-3 with TRBJ2-7; D is perhaps TRBD2 (6 bases). With 6 bases removed from V and 1 base from J, the gap between germline ends came to 13 bases. CDR1 ENHRY and CDR2 SYGVKD come from the germline V gene. The CDR3 extends over 14 amino acids. CDR3 coding DNA: TGTGCCATCAGGGGGACTGGTGGATCCTACGAGCAGTACTTC. Translated: CAIRGTGGSYEQYF.

Comment on this clone: The same CDR3 also results from other DNA sequences found in this sample. The genes are TRBV6-5 and TRBJ2-5, with D hard to call. Germline CDR1 reads MNHEY; CDR2 reads SVGAGI. CDR3 size: 14 residues. Trimming took off 3 bases at V and 4 bases at J, with 12 bases between the two ends. The DNA of the CDR3 is TGTGCCAGCAGTTATGGGCACTTAGGAGAGACCCAGTACTTC. It specifies CASSYGHLGETQYF.

A few counts support this clone. The CDR3 sequence is CASSAPGNYGYTF. The CDR3, as DNA: TGTGCCAGCAGCGCGCCGGGGAACTATGGCTACACCTTC. The J gene is TRBJ1-2, the V gene TRBV9; D is undetermined. In germline, CDR1 is SGDLS, CDR2 YYNGEE. V lost 3 bases and J lost 2, with 8 bases in between. CDR3 size: 13 residues.

This chain uses TRBV15 with TRBJ1-2, with D maybe TRBD1 (5 bases). From germline, CDR1 is LNHNV and CDR2 YYDKDF (reference sequence). Trimming stripped 1 base from V and 7 bases from J, with 13 bases between. The CDR3 consists of 14 residues. CDR3 in amino acids: CATSRVQGGAGYTF. DNA for the CDR3: TGTGCCACCAGCAGAGTCCAGGGAGGGGCTGGCTACACCTTC. The complete variable domain, with remaining parts taken from reference TRBV15 and TRBJ1-2, reads DAMVIQNPRYQVTQFGKPVTLSCSQTLNHNVMYWYQQKSSQAPKLLFHYYDKDFNNEADTPDNFQSRRPNTSFCFLDIRSPGLGDTAMYLCATSRVQGGAGYTFGSGTRLTVV.

The genes are TRBV11-2 and TRBJ2-1, with 8 nucleotides matching TRBD2. The junction had 3 bases not matched to a gene; V was cut back by 5 bases and J by 0 bases. Germline V gene sequence: CDR1 SGHAT, CDR2 FQNNGV. This CDR3 spans 15 amino acids. CDR3 DNA sequence: TGTGCCAGCAGCCTAAGCGGGAGCTCCTACAATGAGCAGTTCTTC. Translation: CASSLSGSSYNEQFF.

The chain combines TRBV5-6 with TRBJ2-5; the match to TRBD1 covers 12 bases. The CDR3 totals 14 residues. Unmatched junction bases numbered 3, after V lost 5 bases and J lost 4 bases. Germline CDR1 reads SGHDT; CDR2 reads YYEEEE. CDR3 sequence: CASRWDRGRETQYF. The CDR3 coding sequence is TGTGCCAGCAGGTGGGACAGGGGGCGAGAGACCCAGTACTTC. Full variable domain (outside the CDR3, taken from reference TRBV5-6 and TRBJ2-5): DAGVTQSPTHLIKTRGQQVTLRCSPKSGHDTVSWYQQALGQGPQFIFQYYEEEERQRGNFPDRFSGHQFPNYSSELNVNALLLGDSALYLCASRWDRGRETQYFGPGTRLLVL.

In this sample, this clone turned up a few times. Here the CDR3 reads CASSTDLTPEAFF. In nucleotides, the CDR3 is TGTGCCAGCAGCACGGATCTTACGCCTGAAGCTTTCTTT. The chain combines TRBV11-2 with TRBJ1-1; D is unresolved. This CDR3 is built from 13 residues. V was clipped by 5 bases and J by 6 bases, with 13 bases between them. The germline gives CDR1 SGHAT, CDR2 FQNNGV. The complete variable domain, with remaining parts taken from reference TRBV11-2 and TRBJ1-1, reads EAGVAQSPRYKIIEKRQSVAFWCNPISGHATLYWYQQILGQGPKLLIQFQNNGVVDDSQLPKDRFSAERLKGVDSTLKIQPAKLEDSAVYLCASSTDLTPEAFFGQGTRLTVV.

V is TRBV10-1 and J is TRBJ1-2; unclear D gene. The CDR3 is made up of 14 amino acids. CDR1 is WNHNN and CDR2 is SYGVQD in the germline V gene (reference sequence). V gave up 0 bases and J gave up 6 bases, with 11 bases separating them. The CDR3 DNA is TGCGCCAGCAGTGAGTCCGGCCAGACCCATGGCTACACCTTC. This encodes CASSESGQTHGYTF.

The chain uses TRBV19 and TRBJ2-1; perhaps D is TRBD1 or TRBD2 (5 bases each). Trimming stripped 2 bases from V and 0 bases from J, with 11 bases between. The V gene's germline CDR1 is LNHDA and CDR2 SQIVND (reference sequence). This CDR3 comprises 16 residues. The CDR3 DNA is TGTGCCAGTAGTATATACGAGGGGCTCTCCTACAATGAGCAGTTCTTC. Translated: CASSIYEGLSYNEQFF.

This chain links TRBV9 with TRBJ1-1; D possibly corresponds to TRBD1 (6 bases). V was clipped by 2 bases and J by 4 bases, with 9 bases between them. CDR3 length: 13 amino acids. CDR1 and CDR2 from the germline V gene are SGDLS and YYNGEE. In DNA, the CDR3 is TGTGCCAGCAGCGTCGGGACAAGCACTGAAGCTTTCTTT. Protein product: CASSVGTSTEAFF.

The chain recombines TRBV15 with TRBJ2-7, with 8 bases that match TRBD2. The V and J ends lost 5 bases and 5 bases, in that order; junction bases with no gene match: 17. The CDR3 length is 17 residues. Germline-derived CDR1 and CDR2 are LNHNV and YYDKDF (reference sequence). The CDR3 nucleotides read TGTGCCACCAGCCGCTACAAGCTCGCGGGAGGCCGGAACGAGCAGTACTTC. Translating it yields CATSRYKLAGGRNEQYF.

This clone was observed a handful of times. This sequence joins TRBV2 and TRBJ1-2; 8 nucleotides match TRBD1. V gave up 4 bases and J gave up 4 bases; unmatched junction bases: 8. The CDR3 extends over 15 amino acids. Per the germline V gene, CDR1 is SNHLY and CDR2 is FYNNEI. The CDR3 loop is CASSGTGLSSYGYTF. Written as DNA, the CDR3 is TGTGCCAGCAGTGGGACAGGGCTTTCCTCCTATGGCTACACCTTC.

V usage is TRBV27 and J usage is TRBJ2-6; D is ambiguous. From germline, CDR1 is MNHEY and CDR2 SMNVEV (reference sequence). CDR3 length equals 14 residues. The V end was cut by 7 bases, the J end by 4 bases, with 11 bases between. The CDR3 loop reads CASTPFWGANVLTF. CDR3 coding DNA: TGTGCCAGCACACCGTTTTGGGGGGCCAACGTCCTGACTTTC.